This record looks at one T cell receptor beta chain sequence and its context. Its matching antigen is unknown. The data belong to a study of vaccination effects on CD4 cells after COVID-19. About the research overall: Each participant received a vaccine that was either BNT162b2 or mRNA-1273, given as two doses.

J was trimmed by 5 bases and V by 2 bases; bases with no gene match: 7. The CDR3 extends over 15 amino acids. The germline V gene encodes CDR1 MNHEY and CDR2 SMNVEV (reference sequence). Generated by immunoSEQ multiplex PCR, the TCRdb table keeps only in-frame clones and is missing some. The sample includes tens of thousands of clones, roughly four fifths seen only once; the top ten take under 3%. Broader study findings: Few convalescent patients and no early post-infection timepoints were included in the study.

Antigen-specific CD4+ T cells were first expanded with viral peptide pools by the ViraFEST assay and only then sequenced. After around nine days in culture, the CD4+ T cells were isolated. Among the vaccine recipients, none had a prior SARS-CoV-2 infection, and nucleocapsid antibodies were negative. This sequence originates from a human donor who received a COVID-19 vaccine. This chain connects TRBV27 to TRBJ1-1; 8 positions match TRBD1. The source material was CD4+ T cells from PBMCs cultured with HCoV-229E spike peptides, sampled before COVID-19 vaccination. In nucleotides, the CDR3 is TGTGCCAGCAGTTTACTAACCAGGGGGCATACTGAAGCTTTCTTT. Its protein is CASSLLTRGHTEAFF.